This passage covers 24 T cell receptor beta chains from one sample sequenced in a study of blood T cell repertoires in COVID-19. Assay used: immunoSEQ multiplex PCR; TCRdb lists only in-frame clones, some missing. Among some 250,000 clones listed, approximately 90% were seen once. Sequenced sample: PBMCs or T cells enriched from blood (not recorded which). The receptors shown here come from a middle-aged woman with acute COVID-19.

CDR3 nucleotides: TGTGCTAGTGGTTTGGTACGCGGGGAGACCCAGTACTTC. Translated, it gives CASGLVRGETQYF. The rearrangement links TRBV12-5 to TRBJ2-5, with a possible D match to TRBD2 (5 bases). CDR1 and CDR2 (germline): LGHNT, FRNRAP. V was clipped by 0 bases and J by 5 bases, with 7 bases between them. This CDR3 is 13 amino acids long.

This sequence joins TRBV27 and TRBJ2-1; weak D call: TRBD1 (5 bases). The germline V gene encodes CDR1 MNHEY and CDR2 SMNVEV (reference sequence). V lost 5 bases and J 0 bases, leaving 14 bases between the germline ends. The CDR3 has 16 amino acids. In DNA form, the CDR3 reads TGTGCCAGCAGTCGAACTCAGGGCCGCTCCTACAATGAGCAGTTCTTC. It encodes CASSRTQGRSYNEQFF.

The CDR3 is CASSQDPGYGYTF. CDR3 sequence (DNA): TGTGCCAGCAGCCAAGACCCCGGCTATGGCTACACCTTC. This chain uses TRBV3-1 (or the pseudogene TRBV3-2) with TRBJ1-2; D is undetermined. The CDR3 contains 13 residues. The V end lost 0 bases, the J end lost 4 bases, and 6 bases lay between the germline ends. Looked up from germline, CDR1 is LGHDT and CDR2 is YNNKEL (reference sequence).

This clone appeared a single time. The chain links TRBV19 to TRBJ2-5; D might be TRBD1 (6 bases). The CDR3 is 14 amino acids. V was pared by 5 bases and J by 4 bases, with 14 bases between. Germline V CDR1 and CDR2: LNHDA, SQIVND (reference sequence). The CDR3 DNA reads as TGTGCCAGTAGTTCGGGTGGGGGCGGAGAGACCCAGTACTTC. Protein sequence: CASSSGGGGETQYF.

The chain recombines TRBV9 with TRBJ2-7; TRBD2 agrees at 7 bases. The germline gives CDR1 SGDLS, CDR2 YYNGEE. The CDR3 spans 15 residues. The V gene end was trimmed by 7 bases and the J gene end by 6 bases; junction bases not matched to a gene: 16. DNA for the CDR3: TGTGCCAGCGGGAGGGGACCTACCACTAGTAGCGAGCAGTACTTC. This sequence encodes CASGRGPTTSSEQYF.

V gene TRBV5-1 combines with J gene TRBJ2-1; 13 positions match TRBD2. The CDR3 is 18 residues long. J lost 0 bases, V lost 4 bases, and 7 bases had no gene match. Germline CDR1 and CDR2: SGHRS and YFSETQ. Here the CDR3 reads CASSQGLAGYSSYNEQFF. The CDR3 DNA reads TGCGCCAGCAGCCAGGGACTAGCGGGGTACAGCTCCTACAATGAGCAGTTCTTC.

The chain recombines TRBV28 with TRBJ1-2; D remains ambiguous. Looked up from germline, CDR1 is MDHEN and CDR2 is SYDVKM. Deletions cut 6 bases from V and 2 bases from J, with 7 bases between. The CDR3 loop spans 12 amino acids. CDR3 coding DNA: TGTGCCAGCAGACATAAGAACTATGGCTACACCTTC. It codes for CASRHKNYGYTF.

As DNA, the CDR3 is TGTGCCAGCTCACCGCGGGAGGGCACTGAAGCTTTCTTT. This encodes CASSPREGTEAFF. The rearrangement uses TRBV18 and TRBJ1-1, with D unresolved. There are 13 residues in the CDR3. V was clipped by 3 bases and J by 4 bases, with 9 bases between them. Looked up from germline, CDR1 is KGHSH and CDR2 is LQKENI.

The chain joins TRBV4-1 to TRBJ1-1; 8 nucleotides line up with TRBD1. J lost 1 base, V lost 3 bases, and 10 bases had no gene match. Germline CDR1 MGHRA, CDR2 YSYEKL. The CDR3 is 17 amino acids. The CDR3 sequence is CASSHLGQGRRNTEAFF. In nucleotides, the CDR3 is TGCGCCAGCAGCCATCTCGGACAGGGTAGGAGGAACACTGAAGCTTTCTTT.

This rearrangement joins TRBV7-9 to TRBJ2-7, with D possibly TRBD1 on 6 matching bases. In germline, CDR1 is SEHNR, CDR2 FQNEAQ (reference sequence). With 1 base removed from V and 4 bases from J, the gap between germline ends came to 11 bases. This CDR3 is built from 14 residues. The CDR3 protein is CASSLVGAIYEQYF. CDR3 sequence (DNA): TGTGCCAGCAGCTTAGTGGGGGCCATATACGAGCAGTACTTC.

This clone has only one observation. DNA of the CDR3: TGCGCCAGCAGCCAAGATCGAGGAGCTAGCGGGAGAGGCGAGCAGTACTTC. Translation: CASSQDRGASGRGEQYF. The genes are TRBV4-3 and TRBJ2-7, with 10 bases lining up with TRBD2. The germline V gene encodes CDR1 LGHNA and CDR2 YSLEER. The junction had 11 bases not matched to a gene; V was cut back by 0 bases and J by 6 bases. The CDR3 is 17 residues long.

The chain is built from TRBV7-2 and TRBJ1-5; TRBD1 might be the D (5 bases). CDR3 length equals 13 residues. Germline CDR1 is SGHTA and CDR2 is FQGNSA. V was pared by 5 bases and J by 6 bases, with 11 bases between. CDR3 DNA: TGTGCCAGCAGCGAACAGGTATCTCAGCCCCAGCATTTT. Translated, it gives CASSEQVSQPQHF. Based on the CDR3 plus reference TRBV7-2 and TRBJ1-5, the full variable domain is GAGVSQSPSNKVTEKGKDVELRCDPISGHTALYWYRQSLGQGLEFLIYFQGNSAPDKSGLPSDRFSAERTGGSVSTLTIQRTQQEDSAVYLCASSEQVSQPQHFGDGTRLSIL.

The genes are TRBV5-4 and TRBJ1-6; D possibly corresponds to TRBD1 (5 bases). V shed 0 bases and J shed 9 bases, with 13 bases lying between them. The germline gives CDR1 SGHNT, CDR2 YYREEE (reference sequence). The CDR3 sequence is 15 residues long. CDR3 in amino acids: CASSLAGEGASPLHF. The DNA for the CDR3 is TGTGCCAGCAGCTTGGCTGGAGAAGGGGCTTCACCCCTCCACTTT.

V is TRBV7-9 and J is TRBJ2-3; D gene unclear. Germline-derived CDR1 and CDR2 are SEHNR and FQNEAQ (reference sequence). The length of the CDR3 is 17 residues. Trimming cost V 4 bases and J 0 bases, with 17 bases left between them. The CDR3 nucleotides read TGTGCCAGCAGCTACTCCGTGGGTGCGGTTAGCACAGATACGCAGTATTTT. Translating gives CASSYSVGAVSTDTQYF.

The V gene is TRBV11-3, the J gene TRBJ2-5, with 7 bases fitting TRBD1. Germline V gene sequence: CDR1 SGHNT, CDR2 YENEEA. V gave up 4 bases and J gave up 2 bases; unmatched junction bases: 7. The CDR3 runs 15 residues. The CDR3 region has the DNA TGTGCCAGCAGCTCGGGCAGGGGGATTCAAGAGACCCAGTACTTC. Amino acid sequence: CASSSGRGIQETQYF.

The CDR3: CASSSRGAGTDEQFF. In nucleotides, the CDR3 is TGTGCCAGCAGCTCCCGGGGAGCGGGGACGGATGAGCAGTTCTTC. The chain links TRBV11-2 to TRBJ2-1, with 7 bases lining up with TRBD2. The trim removed 4 bases at V and 8 bases at J, leaving 11 bases unmatched. CDR3 length: 15 residues. CDR1 and CDR2 from the germline V gene are SGHAT and FQNNGV.

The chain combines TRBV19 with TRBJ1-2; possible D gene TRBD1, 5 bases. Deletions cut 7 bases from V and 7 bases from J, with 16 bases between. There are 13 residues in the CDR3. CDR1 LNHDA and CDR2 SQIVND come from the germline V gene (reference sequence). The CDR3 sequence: CASTPLRDSGYTF. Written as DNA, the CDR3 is TGTGCCAGTACCCCCTTGAGGGACTCTGGCTACACCTTC. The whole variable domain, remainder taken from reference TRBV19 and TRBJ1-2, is DGGITQSPKYLFRKEGQNVTLSCEQNLNHDAMYWYRQDPGQGLRLIYYSQIVNDFQKGDIAEGYSVSREKKESFPLTVTSAQKNPTAFYLCASTPLRDSGYTFGSGTRLTVV.

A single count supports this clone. CDR3: CASSQQQGAIETQYF. The CDR3 bases are TGTGCCAGCAGCCAGCAACAGGGGGCTATCGAGACCCAGTACTTC. The rearrangement uses TRBV14 and TRBJ2-5; 9 bases map to TRBD1. V shed 3 bases and J 5 bases; nucleotides not matched to a gene: 7. The length of the CDR3 is 15 residues. Germline CDR1 is SGHDN and CDR2 is FVKESK.

The chain's CDR3 is CASSLGQGAENSPLHF. The CDR3 region has the DNA TGTGCCAGCAGCTTAGGACAGGGGGCTGAGAACTCACCCCTCCACTTT. The V gene is TRBV7-2, the J gene TRBJ1-6; 10 bases align to TRBD1. The CDR3 length is 16 residues. Germline V lookup: CDR1 SGHTA, CDR2 FQGNSA. V lost 1 base to trimming and J lost 10 bases; unmatched junction nucleotides: 7.

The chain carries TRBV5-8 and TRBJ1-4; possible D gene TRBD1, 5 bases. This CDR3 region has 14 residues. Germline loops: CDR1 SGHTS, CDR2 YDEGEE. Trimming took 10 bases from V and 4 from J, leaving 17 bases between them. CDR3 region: CASVSQGLNEKLFF. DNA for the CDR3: TGTGCCTCAGTATCCCAGGGCCTTAATGAAAAACTGTTTTTT.

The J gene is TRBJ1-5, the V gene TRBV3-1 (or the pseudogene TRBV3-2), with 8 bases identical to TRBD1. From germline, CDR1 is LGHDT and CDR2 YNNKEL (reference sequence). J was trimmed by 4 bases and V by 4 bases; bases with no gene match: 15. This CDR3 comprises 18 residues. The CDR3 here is CASSPQTRGQGGNQPQHF. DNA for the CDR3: TGTGCCAGCAGCCCGCAAACCAGGGGGCAGGGTGGGAATCAGCCCCAGCATTTT.

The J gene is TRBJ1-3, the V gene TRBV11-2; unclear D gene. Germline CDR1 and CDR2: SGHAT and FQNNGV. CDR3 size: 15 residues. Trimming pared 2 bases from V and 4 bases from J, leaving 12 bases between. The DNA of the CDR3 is TGTGCCAGCAGCTTAAGTTTATCGGAGGGAAACACCATATATTTT. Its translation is CASSLSLSEGNTIYF.

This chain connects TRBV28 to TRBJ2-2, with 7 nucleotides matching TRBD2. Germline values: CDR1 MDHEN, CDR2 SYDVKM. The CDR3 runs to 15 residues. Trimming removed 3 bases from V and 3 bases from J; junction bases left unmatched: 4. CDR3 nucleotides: TGTGCCAGCAGTTTTGGGAGGGTGGACACCGGGGAGCTGTTTTTT. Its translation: CASSFGRVDTGELFF. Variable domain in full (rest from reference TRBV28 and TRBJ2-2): DVKVTQSSRYLVKRTGEKVFLECVQDMDHENMFWYRQDPGLGLRLIYFSYDVKMKEKGDIPEGYSVSREKKERFSLILESASTNQTSMYLCASSFGRVDTGELFFGEGSRLTVL.

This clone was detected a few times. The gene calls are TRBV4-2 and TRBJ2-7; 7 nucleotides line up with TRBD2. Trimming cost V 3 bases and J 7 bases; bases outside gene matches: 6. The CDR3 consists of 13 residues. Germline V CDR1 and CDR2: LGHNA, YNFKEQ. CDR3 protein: CASSHDGTTEQYF. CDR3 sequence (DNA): TGTGCCAGCAGCCATGATGGGACTACTGAGCAGTACTTC.